This record covers a single TCR beta chain. For the second PCR, which ran for 7 to 11 cycles, a sample-barcoded 5' primer and a J-beta primer mix were used. MiXCR was run by TCRdb on the 5' RACE reads, yielding one entry per CDR3 protein. The table includes about 1.4 million distinct CDR3 sequences, roughly 59% detected once. These data come from a study of blood T cells in healthy people across ages. This CDR3 has 11 amino acids. Germline CDR1 MNHEY, CDR2 SVGAGI. Trimming shortened V by 7 bases and J by 6 bases, and 7 bases separated the two germline ends. The rearrangement joins TRBV6-5 to TRBJ2-1; D gene unclear. The specimen sequenced was blood. The TCR was taken from a man aged 18 to 30 in good health. The CDR3 reads CASTTSNEQFF. The CDR3 nucleotides read TGTGCCAGCACTACGTCCAATGAGCAGTTCTTC.